This TCR beta chain comes out of a study of blood T cell repertoires in COVID-19. J lost 2 bases, V lost 5 bases, and 6 bases had no gene match. The V gene's germline CDR1 is LNHDA and CDR2 SQIVND (reference sequence). The CDR3 runs 14 residues. The table came from immunoSEQ multiplex PCR; TCRdb's copy has only in-frame clones and leaves some out. The repertoire consists of about 130,000 clones, with around 83% occurring once and the leading ten covering around 8.4%. Everyone who took part was roughly 18 to 100 years old, and they came from 20 to 25 US areas. The TCR comes from a middle-aged man who had recovered from COVID-19. Material: PBMCs or T cells enriched from blood (not recorded which). V gene TRBV19 combines with J gene TRBJ2-7, with 7 bases that match TRBD1. In DNA, the CDR3 is TGTGCCAGTAGTCAACGACAGGGTGCCTACGAGCAGTACTTC. It yields the protein CASSQRQGAYEQYF.